This T cell receptor (beta chain) was profiled in a study of human T cells and chemical hapten exposure. Study results and limitations: TCRs above 1 in 1000 frequency stayed constant with DPC sensitization.

The CDR3 is 16 residues long. Germline V gene lookup returns CDR1 SQVTM and CDR2 ANQGSEA. V was clipped by 5 bases and J by 0 bases; unmatched bases: 8. The study used a library that attached unique molecular identifiers to individual cDNA molecules. Original methodology: The number of TCRs in each sample had a median of approximately 93,000 and spanned about 20,000 to 690,600. TCRdb itself ran the RACE reads through MiXCR, one entry per CDR3 protein. It is TCRdb's table, rather than the study itself, that gives the V and J calls and clone size. The data show some 77,000 distinct CDR3 sequences, over 6.5% seen once. This clonotype was detected ten times or more. Antigen unknown. Indicated time point: healthy volunteer bleed at 6 weeks. RNA extraction used unfractionated whole blood as the source of total RNA.

This clonotype was sampled from a female donor in good health. Some clones in this sample may be carry-over from other donors' samples. V and J are TRBV29-1 and TRBJ2-2, with 8 bases aligning to TRBD2. The sample taken for sequencing was whole blood. The CDR3 region is CSVKPPTSANTGELFF. CDR3 bases: TGCAGCGTTAAACCCCCGACTAGCGCGAACACCGGGGAGCTGTTTTTT.